This entry describes one TCR beta chain. The target antigen is unknown. This CDR3 has 14 residues. In germline, CDR1 is SGHRS, CDR2 YFSETQ. The ends were cut back, 1 base at V and 3 bases at J, with 10 bases in the middle. cDNA libraries of TCR beta carried unique molecular identifiers. Via MiXCR, TCRdb re-called the PCR reads, giving one row per CDR3 protein. The repertoire holds fewer than 850,000 distinct CDR3 sequences, with less than 35% as singletons. The data derive from a study of post-analysis software for immune sequencing data. Whole-study results and caveats: When patients were compared with controls, about five TRBV segments were more frequent, TRBV5-6, TRBV5-1 and TRBV20-1 among them.

Source material: blood. This receptor was identified in a girl under 18 with multiple sclerosis. The V call is TRBV5-1, the J call TRBJ2-5; D may be TRBD1 (5 bases). CDR3 residues: CASSLTQGKETQYF. DNA of the CDR3: TGCGCCAGCAGCTTGACGCAGGGTAAAGAGACCCAGTACTTC.